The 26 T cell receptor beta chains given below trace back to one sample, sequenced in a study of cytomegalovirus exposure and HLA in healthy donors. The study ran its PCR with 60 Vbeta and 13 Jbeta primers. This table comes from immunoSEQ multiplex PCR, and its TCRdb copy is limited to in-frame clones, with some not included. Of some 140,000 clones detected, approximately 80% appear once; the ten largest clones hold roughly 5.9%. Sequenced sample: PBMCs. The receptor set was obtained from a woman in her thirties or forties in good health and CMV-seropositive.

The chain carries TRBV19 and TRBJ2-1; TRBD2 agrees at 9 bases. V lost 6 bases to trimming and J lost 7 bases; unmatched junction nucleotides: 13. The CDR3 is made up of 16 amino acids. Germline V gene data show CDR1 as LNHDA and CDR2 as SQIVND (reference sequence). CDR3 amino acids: CASRLRAGGPGNEQFF. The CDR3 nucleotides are TGTGCCAGTAGGCTTAGGGCGGGAGGGCCGGGGAATGAGCAGTTCTTC.

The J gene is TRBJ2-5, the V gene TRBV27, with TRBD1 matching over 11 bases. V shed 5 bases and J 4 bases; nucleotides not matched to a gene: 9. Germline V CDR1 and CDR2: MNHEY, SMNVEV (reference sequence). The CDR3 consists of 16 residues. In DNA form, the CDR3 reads TGTGCCAGCAGTACACGGGACAGGGGGAGGGGAGAGACCCAGTACTTC. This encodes CASSTRDRGRGETQYF.

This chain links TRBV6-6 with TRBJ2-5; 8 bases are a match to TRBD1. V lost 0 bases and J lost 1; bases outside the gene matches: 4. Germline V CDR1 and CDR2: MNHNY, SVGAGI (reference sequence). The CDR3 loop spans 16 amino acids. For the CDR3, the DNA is TGTGCCAGCAGTTACTCGCCTGGGACAGGCCAAGAGACCCAGTACTTC. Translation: CASSYSPGTGQETQYF.

The CDR3 protein is CASSLVRSGAKQETQYF. The CDR3 bases are TGTGCCAGCAGCTTAGTAAGGTCAGGGGCTAAACAAGAGACCCAGTACTTC. This chain connects TRBV11-2 to TRBJ2-5; D is perhaps TRBD1 (6 bases). The CDR3 sequence is 17 residues long. The V and J ends lost 1 base and 2 bases respectively, with 17 bases between them. Germline CDR1 and CDR2: SGHAT and FQNNGV.

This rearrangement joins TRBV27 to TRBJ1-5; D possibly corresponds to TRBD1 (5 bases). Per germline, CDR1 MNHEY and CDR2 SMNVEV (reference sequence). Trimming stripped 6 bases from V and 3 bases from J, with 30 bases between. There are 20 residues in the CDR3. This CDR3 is CASRKRSTASTGGVNQPQHF. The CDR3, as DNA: TGTGCCAGCAGGAAGCGGTCGACTGCCTCCACGGGGGGGGTCAATCAGCCCCAGCATTTT.

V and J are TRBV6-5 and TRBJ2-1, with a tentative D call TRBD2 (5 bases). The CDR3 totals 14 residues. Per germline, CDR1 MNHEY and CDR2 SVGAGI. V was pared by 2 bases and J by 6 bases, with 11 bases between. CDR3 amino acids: CASSYGLNGNEQFF. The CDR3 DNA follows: TGTGCCAGCAGTTACGGACTTAATGGCAATGAGCAGTTCTTC.

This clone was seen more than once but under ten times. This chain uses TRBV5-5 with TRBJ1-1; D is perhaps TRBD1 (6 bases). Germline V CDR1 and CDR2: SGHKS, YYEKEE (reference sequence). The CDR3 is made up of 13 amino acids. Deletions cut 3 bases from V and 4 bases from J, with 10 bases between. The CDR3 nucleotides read TGTGCCAGCAGCTACACAGGGAGCACTGAAGCTTTCTTT. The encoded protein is CASSYTGSTEAFF.

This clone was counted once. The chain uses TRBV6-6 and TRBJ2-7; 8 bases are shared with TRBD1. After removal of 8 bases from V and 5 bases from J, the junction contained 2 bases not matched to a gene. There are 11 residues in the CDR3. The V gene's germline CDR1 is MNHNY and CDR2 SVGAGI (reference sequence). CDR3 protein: CASGQGDEQYF. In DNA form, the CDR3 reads TGTGCCAGCGGACAGGGCGACGAGCAGTACTTC.

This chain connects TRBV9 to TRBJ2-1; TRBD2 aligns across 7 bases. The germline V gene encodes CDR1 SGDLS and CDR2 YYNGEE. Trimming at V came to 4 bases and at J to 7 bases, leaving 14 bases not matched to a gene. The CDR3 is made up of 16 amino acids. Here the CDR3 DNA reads TGTGCCAGCAGCCTAAGCAGTGGCGGGAGATATAATGAGCAGTTCTTC. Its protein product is CASSLSSGGRYNEQFF.

The CDR3 is CATSREIGQGPDRFYF. The CDR3 DNA sequence: TGTGCCACCAGCAGAGAAATAGGACAGGGTCCGGACCGGTTTTACTTC. The chain couples TRBV15 to TRBJ2-5, with 8 bases that match TRBD1. The ends lost 0 bases at V and 14 bases at J; junction bases unmatched: 17. Germline values: CDR1 LNHNV, CDR2 YYDKDF (reference sequence). The CDR3 contains 16 residues.

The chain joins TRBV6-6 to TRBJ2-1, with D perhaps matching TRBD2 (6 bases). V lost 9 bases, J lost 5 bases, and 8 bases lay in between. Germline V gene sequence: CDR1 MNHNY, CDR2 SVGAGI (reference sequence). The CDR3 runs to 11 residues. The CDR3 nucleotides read TGTGCCAGTAGCGGTAACAATGAGCAGTTCTTC. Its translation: CASSGNNEQFF.

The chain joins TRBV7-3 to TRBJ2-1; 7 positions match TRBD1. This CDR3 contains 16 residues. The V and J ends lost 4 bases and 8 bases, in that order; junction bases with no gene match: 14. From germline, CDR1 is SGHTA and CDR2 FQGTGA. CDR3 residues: CASSSQGVGVGDEQFF. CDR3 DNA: TGTGCCAGCAGCTCCCAGGGGGTGGGAGTGGGCGATGAGCAGTTCTTC.

CDR3 protein: CASRQPGHTANYGYTF. In DNA form, the CDR3 reads TGTGCCAGTAGACAGCCGGGACACACAGCTAACTATGGCTACACCTTC. The chain is built from TRBV19 and TRBJ1-2; a weak D match, TRBD1 (6 bases). Germline CDR1 and CDR2: LNHDA and SQIVND (reference sequence). V lost 6 bases to trimming and J lost 0 bases, with 17 bases between them. This CDR3 is 16 amino acids long.

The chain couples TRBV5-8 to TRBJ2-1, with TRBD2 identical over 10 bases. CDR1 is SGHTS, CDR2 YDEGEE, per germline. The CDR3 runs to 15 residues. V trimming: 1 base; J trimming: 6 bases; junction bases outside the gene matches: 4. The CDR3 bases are TGTGCCAGCAGCTTGCGGAGCGGGAGGGCCAATGAGCAGTTCTTC. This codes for CASSLRSGRANEQFF.

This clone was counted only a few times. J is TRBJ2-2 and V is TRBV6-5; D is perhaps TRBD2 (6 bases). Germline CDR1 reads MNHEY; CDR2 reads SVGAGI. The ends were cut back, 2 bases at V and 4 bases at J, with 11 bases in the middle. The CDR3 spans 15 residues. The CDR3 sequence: CASSYRDSFTGELFF. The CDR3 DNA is TGTGCCAGCAGTTACCGGGACTCGTTCACCGGGGAGCTGTTTTTT.

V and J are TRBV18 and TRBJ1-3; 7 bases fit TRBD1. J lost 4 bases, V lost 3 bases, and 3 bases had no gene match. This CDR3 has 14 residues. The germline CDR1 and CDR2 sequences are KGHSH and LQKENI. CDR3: CASSPTGAGNTIYF. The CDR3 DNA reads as TGTGCCAGCTCACCCACAGGGGCAGGAAACACCATATATTTT.

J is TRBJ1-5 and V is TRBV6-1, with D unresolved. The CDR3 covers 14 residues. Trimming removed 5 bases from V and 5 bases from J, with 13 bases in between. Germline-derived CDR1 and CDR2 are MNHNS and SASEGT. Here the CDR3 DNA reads TGTGCCAGCAGTCTATCCCAGACTTATCAGCCCCAGCATTTT. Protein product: CASSLSQTYQPQHF.

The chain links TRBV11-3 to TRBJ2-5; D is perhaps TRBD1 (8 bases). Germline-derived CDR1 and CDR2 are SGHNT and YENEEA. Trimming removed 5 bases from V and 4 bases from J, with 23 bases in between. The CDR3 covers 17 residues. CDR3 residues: CASSLGGQGAAGETQYF. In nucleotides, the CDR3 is TGTGCCAGCAGCCTCGGGGGGCAGGGGGCAGCTGGAGAGACCCAGTACTTC.

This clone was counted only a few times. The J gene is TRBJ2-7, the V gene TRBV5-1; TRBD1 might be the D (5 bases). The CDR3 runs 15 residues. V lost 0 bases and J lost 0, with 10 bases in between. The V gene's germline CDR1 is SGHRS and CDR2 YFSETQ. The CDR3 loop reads CASSLGQGISYEQYF. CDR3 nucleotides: TGCGCCAGCAGCTTGGGCCAGGGTATCTCCTACGAGCAGTACTTC.

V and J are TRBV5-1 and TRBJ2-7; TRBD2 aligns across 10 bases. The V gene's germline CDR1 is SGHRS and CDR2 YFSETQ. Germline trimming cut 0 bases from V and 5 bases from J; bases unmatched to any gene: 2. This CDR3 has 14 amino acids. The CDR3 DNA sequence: TGCGCCAGCAGCTTGGTACTAGCGGGAAACGAGCAGTACTTC. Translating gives CASSLVLAGNEQYF.

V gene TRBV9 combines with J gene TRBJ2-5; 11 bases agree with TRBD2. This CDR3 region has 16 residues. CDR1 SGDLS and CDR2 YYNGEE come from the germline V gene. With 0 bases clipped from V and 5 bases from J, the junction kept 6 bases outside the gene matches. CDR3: CASSVALTSGKETQYF. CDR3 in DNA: TGTGCCAGCAGCGTAGCTTTGACTAGCGGGAAGGAGACCCAGTACTTC.

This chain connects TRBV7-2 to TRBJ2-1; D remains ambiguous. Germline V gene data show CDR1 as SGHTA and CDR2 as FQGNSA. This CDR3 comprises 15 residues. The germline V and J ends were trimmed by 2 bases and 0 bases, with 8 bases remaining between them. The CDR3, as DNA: TGTGCCAGCAGCTTACATGCCAGCTCCTACAATGAGCAGTTCTTC. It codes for CASSLHASSYNEQFF.

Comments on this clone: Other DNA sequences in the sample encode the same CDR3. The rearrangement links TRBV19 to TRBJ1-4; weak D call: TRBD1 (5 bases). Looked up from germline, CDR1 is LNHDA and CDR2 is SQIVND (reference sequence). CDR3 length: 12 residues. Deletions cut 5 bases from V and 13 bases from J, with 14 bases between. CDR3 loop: CASSVAVGGLFF. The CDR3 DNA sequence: TGTGCCAGTAGTGTCGCGGTGGGGGGACTGTTTTTT.

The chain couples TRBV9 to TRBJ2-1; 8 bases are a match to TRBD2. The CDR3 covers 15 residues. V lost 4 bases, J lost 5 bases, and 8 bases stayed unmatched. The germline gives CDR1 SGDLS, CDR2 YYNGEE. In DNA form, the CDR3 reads TGTGCCAGCAGCAATAGCGGGATGCCCCACAATGAGCAGTTCTTC. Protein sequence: CASSNSGMPHNEQFF.

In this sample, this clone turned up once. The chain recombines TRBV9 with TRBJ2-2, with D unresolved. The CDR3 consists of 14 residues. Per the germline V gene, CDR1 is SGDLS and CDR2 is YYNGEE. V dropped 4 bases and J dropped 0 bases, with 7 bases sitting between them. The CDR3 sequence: CASSPRANTGELFF. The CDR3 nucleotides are TGTGCCAGCAGCCCCCGGGCGAACACCGGGGAGCTGTTTTTT.

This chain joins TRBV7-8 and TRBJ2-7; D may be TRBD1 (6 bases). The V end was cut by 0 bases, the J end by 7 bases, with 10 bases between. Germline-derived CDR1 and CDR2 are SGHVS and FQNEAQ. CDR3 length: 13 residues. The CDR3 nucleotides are TGTGCCAGCAGCTTAGCGGGGACACGGGAGCAGTACTTC. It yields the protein CASSLAGTREQYF.